The 7 T cell receptor beta chains below were found in one sample sequenced in a study of blood T cell repertoires in COVID-19. The data were produced by immunoSEQ multiplex PCR, yet TCRdb's version contains in-frame clones alone and is incomplete. The sample has roughly 150,000 clones; 85% to 90% are singletons. Material: peripheral blood. Receptors originate from a woman aged 40 to 50 with acute or convalescent COVID-19.

This clone has only one observation. This chain uses TRBV5-1 with TRBJ2-4; TRBD1 matches at 9 bases. Unmatched junction bases numbered 4, after V lost 0 bases and J lost 6 bases. CDR1 SGHRS and CDR2 YFSETQ come from the germline V gene. The CDR3 covers 15 residues. The CDR3 coding sequence is TGCGCCAGCAGCTTGGATCCGGGACAGGGAAACATTCAGTACTTC. Its translation is CASSLDPGQGNIQYF. The variable domain in full, completed from reference TRBV5-1 and TRBJ2-4, reads KAGVTQTPRYLIKTRGQQVTLSCSPISGHRSVSWYQQTPGQGLQFLFEYFSETQRNKGNFPGRFSGRQFSNSRSEMNVSTLELGDSALYLCASSLDPGQGNIQYFGAGTRLSVL.

Here the CDR3 DNA reads TGCGCCAGCAGCCAACTTCTAGTCTATGAGCAGTTCTTC. It encodes CASSQLLVYEQFF. The chain carries TRBV4-1 and TRBJ2-1; D is undetermined. There are 13 residues in the CDR3. V was cut by 2 bases and J by 8 bases, with 10 bases left in between. The germline V gene has CDR1 MGHRA and CDR2 YSYEKL.

V is TRBV30 and J is TRBJ1-4; TRBD1 matches 10 bases. In germline, CDR1 is GTSNPN, CDR2 SVGIG (reference sequence). This CDR3 has 15 residues. Unmatched junction bases numbered 6, after V lost 2 bases and J lost 6 bases. CDR3 coding DNA: TGTGCCTGGAGTATCGGGACAGGGGCGTATGAAAAACTGTTTTTT. This translates into CAWSIGTGAYEKLFF.

The chain employs TRBV5-1 and TRBJ1-1, with 9 nucleotides matching TRBD1. The length of the CDR3 is 16 residues. Germline V gives CDR1 SGHRS, CDR2 YFSETQ. V trimming: 2 bases; J trimming: 5 bases; junction bases outside the gene matches: 10. The CDR3 reads CASSFGTQGARTEAFF. The CDR3 DNA follows: TGCGCCAGCAGCTTTGGCACACAGGGGGCTCGGACTGAAGCTTTCTTT.

The chain recombines TRBV6-5 with TRBJ2-1; 12 bases are shared with TRBD2. The CDR3 totals 14 residues. From germline, CDR1 is MNHEY and CDR2 SVGAGI. Trimming took 6 bases from V and 8 from J; bases not matched to a gene: 5. The CDR3 loop reads CASRTSGGYDEQFF. CDR3 coding DNA: TGTGCCAGCAGAACTAGCGGGGGGTACGATGAGCAGTTCTTC.

The rearrangement links TRBV28 to TRBJ2-3, with unresolved D. The CDR3 runs to 17 residues. Germline V gives CDR1 MDHEN, CDR2 SYDVKM. Trimming cost V 2 bases and J 2 bases, with 17 bases left between them. This chain's CDR3 is CASSLRRLASFTDTQYF. The CDR3 DNA reads as TGTGCCAGCAGTTTAAGGCGTTTAGCCTCGTTCACAGATACGCAGTATTTT.

This clone was observed once. The V call is TRBV14, the J call TRBJ2-7, with D possibly being TRBD2 (5 bases). CDR1 and CDR2 from the germline V gene are SGHDN and FVKESK. Trimming cost V 1 base and J 3 bases, with 10 bases left between them. This CDR3 comprises 14 residues. The CDR3 DNA reads as TGTGCCAGCAGCCAAGTCTTCCGGGACTACGAGCAGTACTTC. Its protein is CASSQVFRDYEQYF.